Shown below are 9 T cell receptor beta chains from a single sample sequenced in a study of blood T cell repertoires in COVID-19. Method: immunoSEQ multiplex PCR; TCRdb's copy keeps in-frame clones and lacks some. The sample lists 250,000 to 300,000 clones, about 68% occurring once. What was sequenced was peripheral blood. These receptors came from a woman of 80 years or more with acute or convalescent COVID-19.

This chain links TRBV30 with TRBJ2-3, with 9 bases that match TRBD1. V shed 5 bases, J shed 8 bases, and the junction held 5 bases outside the gene matches. This CDR3 is built from 12 residues. The germline V gene encodes CDR1 GTSNPN and CDR2 SVGIG (reference sequence). The CDR3 sequence is CAWETGGTTQYF. The CDR3 nucleotides are TGTGCCTGGGAGACAGGGGGTACTACGCAGTATTTT.

The chain uses TRBV11-2 and TRBJ2-1, with TRBD2 matching 9 bases. From germline, CDR1 is SGHAT and CDR2 FQNNGV. Trimming at V came to 3 bases and at J to 2 bases, leaving 14 bases not matched to a gene. The CDR3 runs to 19 residues. CDR3 coding DNA: TGTGCCAGCAGCTTCGCCCCCGGAGGCCTAGCGGGGACCTACAATGAGCAGTTCTTC. It codes for CASSFAPGGLAGTYNEQFF. Based on the CDR3 plus reference TRBV11-2 and TRBJ2-1, the full variable domain is EAGVAQSPRYKIIEKRQSVAFWCNPISGHATLYWYQQILGQGPKLLIQFQNNGVVDDSQLPKDRFSAERLKGVDSTLKIQPAKLEDSAVYLCASSFAPGGLAGTYNEQFFGPGTRLTVL.

The rearrangement links TRBV27 to TRBJ1-2; the D gene is possibly TRBD1 (6 bases). The germline V gene encodes CDR1 MNHEY and CDR2 SMNVEV (reference sequence). The CDR3 runs to 14 residues. Trimming removed 5 bases from V and 3 bases from J, with 13 bases in between. As DNA, the CDR3 is TGTGCCAGCAGTATCGGACAGTGGGACTATGGCTACACCTTC. Its translation is CASSIGQWDYGYTF.

The chain joins TRBV3-1 (or the pseudogene TRBV3-2) to TRBJ2-2, with 7 nucleotides matching TRBD2. Looked up from germline, CDR1 is LGHDT and CDR2 is YNNKEL (reference sequence). The CDR3 has 16 residues. V shed 1 base and J 1 base; nucleotides not matched to a gene: 3. This CDR3 reads CASSQGAGVNTGELFF. The CDR3 coding sequence is TGTGCCAGCAGCCAAGGGGCGGGGGTGAACACCGGGGAGCTGTTTTTT.

This clone occurred once. The J gene is TRBJ2-5, the V gene TRBV5-4; D is possibly TRBD1 (6 bases). In germline, CDR1 is SGHNT, CDR2 YYREEE (reference sequence). This CDR3 has 14 amino acids. The V end was cut by 3 bases, the J end by 3 bases, with 12 bases between. The CDR3 bases are TGTGCCAGCAGCTACGGGACACGTGAAGAGACCCAGTACTTC. Translating gives CASSYGTREETQYF.

This sequence joins TRBV25-1 and TRBJ1-6; D is possibly TRBD1 (5 bases). V lost 4 bases to trimming and J lost 7 bases, with 8 bases between them. Looked up from germline, CDR1 is MGHDK and CDR2 is SYGVNS. This CDR3 contains 13 residues. The CDR3 bases are TGTGCCAGCAGTGGGCAGGGAAATTCACCCCTCCACTTT. It specifies CASSGQGNSPLHF.

This sequence joins TRBV20-1 and TRBJ1-5, with D possibly TRBD1 on 5 matching bases. V was pared by 3 bases and J by 4 bases, with 10 bases between. Per the germline V gene, CDR1 is DFQATT and CDR2 is SNEGSKA (reference sequence). The CDR3 covers 13 residues. The CDR3 region is CSASVGPNQPQHF. CDR3 nucleotide sequence: TGCAGTGCTAGTGTGGGGCCTAATCAGCCCCAGCATTTT.

V usage is TRBV2 and J usage is TRBJ2-1; TRBD2 aligns across 13 bases. V lost 7 bases to trimming and J lost 7 bases; unmatched junction nucleotides: 4. This CDR3 is built from 14 residues. Per the germline V gene, CDR1 is SNHLY and CDR2 is FYNNEI. CDR3 DNA sequence: TGTGCCAGCACCGGGACTAGCGGGATTAATGAGCAGTTCTTC. This sequence encodes CASTGTSGINEQFF.

The table lists this clone with a few counts. This chain links TRBV7-2 with TRBJ2-3; perhaps TRBD1 as D (8 bases). CDR3 length equals 15 residues. Trimming took 4 bases from V and 3 from J, leaving 14 bases between them. CDR1 is SGHTA, CDR2 FQGNSA, per germline. The CDR3 DNA reads as TGTGCCAGCAGCTCACAGGGGGGGTGGACAGATACGCAGTATTTT. This translates into CASSSQGGWTDTQYF.